This TCR beta chain was sequenced during a study of blood T cell repertoires in COVID-19. Libraries were prepared by immunoSEQ multiplex PCR; TCRdb keeps only in-frame clonotypes and omits some of them. Here the sample spans some 60,000 clones, more than 85% being singletons. The CDR3 length is 13 residues. V lost 9 bases and J lost 6; bases outside the gene matches: 7. The germline CDR1 and CDR2 sequences are LNHDA and SQIVND (reference sequence). Material: peripheral blood. The receptor was isolated from a man aged 55 to 70 with acute or convalescent COVID-19. The rearrangement joins TRBV19 to TRBJ2-3; 9 bases line up with TRBD2. Here the CDR3 reads CASQFAGGDTQYF. The CDR3 bases are TGTGCCAGCCAATTTGCGGGAGGGGATACGCAGTATTTT.